This TCR beta chain was identified in a study of cytomegalovirus exposure and HLA in healthy donors. 13 Jbeta primers and 60 Vbeta primers were used for the PCR. Clones were sequenced by immunoSEQ multiplex PCR, and TCRdb holds only the in-frame ones, with some missing. This table holds 100,000 to 150,000 clones, roughly 80% found once. This clone appeared once. Antigen unknown. Study results and caveats: Later analysis identified a missense DCLRE1C variant that was linked to TCR beta V- and J-gene trimming. Rarity marked most TCR sequences, yet some public TCRs occurred in many donors.

This CDR3 comprises 15 residues. V was trimmed by 0 bases and J by 0 bases, leaving 8 bases between them. The germline gives CDR1 MNHEY, CDR2 SVGAGI. This receptor was identified in a young man in good health and CMV-seropositive. The sequenced sample was PBMCs. The gene calls are TRBV6-5 and TRBJ1-1; D ambiguous. The CDR3 coding sequence is TGTGCCAGCAGTTACTCTGTCGCGATGAACACTGAAGCTTTCTTT. This sequence encodes CASSYSVAMNTEAFF.